This entry is about one T cell receptor (beta chain). The antigen remains unidentified. Germline lookup yields CDR1 DFQATT and CDR2 SNEGSKA (reference sequence). Trimming removed 3 bases from V and 0 bases from J, with 12 bases in between. The CDR3 loop spans 15 amino acids. These data belong to a study of blood T cells in healthy people across ages. Across the whole study: The template switching approach captured approximately one barcoded beta molecule for every two T cells. Whole-study findings and limits: From one million sequenced T cells, diversity estimates were lower bounds.

The use of a sample-barcoded 5' primer and a J-beta primer mix characterized a second PCR of roughly 6 to 11 cycles. TCRdb fed the 5' RACE reads into MiXCR, producing one record per CDR3 protein. The sample holds about 400,000 distinct CDR3 sequences, approximately 52% seen once. Each donor supplied approximately 10 milliliters of peripheral blood. Input material: blood. The chain employs TRBV20-1 and TRBJ2-1; the D is unclear. This receptor was identified in a man between 60 and 75 years old in good health. The CDR3 protein is CSARRPMSSYNEQFF. The CDR3 bases are TGCAGTGCTAGGCGTCCAATGAGCTCCTACAATGAGCAGTTCTTC.